This note documents a single TCR beta chain sequence. Trimming cost V 1 base and J 5 bases, with 17 bases left between them. Germline assignment: CDR1 SGHTA and CDR2 FQGNSA. CDR3 length: 16 amino acids. The protocol was immunoSEQ multiplex PCR, while the TCRdb copy is restricted to in-frame clones and leaves out a portion. The data hold tens of thousands of clones, with 75% to 90% observed a single time. This sample is part of a study of T cells in localized non-small cell lung cancer. The sequence derives from a man between 40 and 75 years old with stage III lung adenocarcinoma. The sequenced sample was peripheral blood mononuclear cells, obtained before any cancer treatment. The chain couples TRBV7-2 to TRBJ1-2; TRBD1 might be the D (6 bases). CDR3 nucleotide sequence: TGTGCCAGCAGCTTAGGGGGACAAGGGGTTGAATATGGCTACACCTTC. This encodes CASSLGGQGVEYGYTF.